These T cell receptor beta chains were read from a single sample in a study of blood T cell repertoires in COVID-19. Produced via immunoSEQ multiplex PCR; TCRdb's table is partial and in-frame only. Among some 190,000 clones listed, around 83% were seen once. Sequencing was performed on PBMCs or T cells enriched from blood (not recorded which). These receptors came from a woman aged 40 to 50 in a cohort exposed to, infected with or recovered from COVID-19 (not recorded which). CDR3s include the opening cysteine and the closing phenylalanine or tryptophan. A D gene is named only where the DNA matches it firmly. Expanded clones are given a class, and other clones once, few, many or no size at all.

V: TRBV10-1; D: TRBD1; J: TRBJ1-6; size: few; CDR3: CASRGTGQNSPLHF
V: TRBV13; D: TRBD1; J: TRBJ2-7; size: -; CDR3: CASSLGGQGAQNEQYF
V: TRBV10-3; D: TRBD2; J: TRBJ2-5; size: once; CDR3: CAISRNSGSKETQYF
V: TRBV11-3; D: -; J: TRBJ2-7; size: -; CDR3: CASSLWGPSYYEQYF
V: TRBV10-3; D: TRBD2; J: TRBJ2-1; size: -; CDR3: CAIKSREPGNEQFF
V: TRBV3-1/TRBV3-2; D: TRBD2; J: TRBJ2-3; size: -; CDR3: CASSIRAGGPSDTQYF
V: TRBV14; D: TRBD1; J: TRBJ1-2; size: -; CDR3: CASSPGAGGGYTF
V: TRBV28; D: TRBD2; J: TRBJ2-7; size: -; CDR3: CASSLSLAGATYEQYF
V: TRBV9; D: TRBD1; J: TRBJ1-2; size: -; CDR3: CASSSSRAKDRVDYGYTF
V: TRBV27; D: TRBD2; J: TRBJ2-3; size: -; CDR3: CASSFRDYLTDTQYF
V: TRBV6-5; D: -; J: TRBJ2-1; size: -; CDR3: CASRTSGSYNEQFF
V: TRBV27; D: -; J: TRBJ1-4; size: -; CDR3: CASSLGQSNEKLFF
V: TRBV10-2; D: TRBD2; J: TRBJ2-5; size: -; CDR3: CASRGTSDVETQYF
V: TRBV9; D: TRBD2; J: TRBJ2-5; size: -; CDR3: CASSVGPGGAQETQYF
V: TRBV11-3; D: -; J: TRBJ1-1; size: -; CDR3: CASSQRHANTEAFF
V: TRBV4-1; D: TRBD1; J: TRBJ1-4; size: -; CDR3: CASSPRTGGSEKLFF
V: TRBV6-4; D: -; J: TRBJ2-6; size: -; CDR3: CASSDSRGGANVLTF
V: TRBV5-1; D: -; J: TRBJ2-2; size: once; CDR3: CASSGLGGAGNTGELFF
V: TRBV18; D: -; J: TRBJ1-5; size: -; CDR3: CASSPGGGGQPQHF
V: TRBV5-5; D: TRBD1; J: TRBJ2-7; size: -; CDR3: CASSPTGTGSYEQYF
V: TRBV19; D: -; J: TRBJ1-1; size: -; CDR3: CASSIDLIQGQHTEAFF
V: TRBV24-1; D: -; J: TRBJ1-6; size: once; CDR3: CATSESGSNSPLHF
V: TRBV4-2; D: TRBD2; J: TRBJ2-1; size: -; CDR3: CASHGEREASNEQFF
V: TRBV11-2; D: TRBD1; J: TRBJ1-3; size: -; CDR3: CASSLYPGTGDGNTIYF
V: TRBV9; D: -; J: TRBJ1-1; size: -; CDR3: CASSANAYSEAFF
V: TRBV5-1; D: TRBD2; J: TRBJ2-3; size: -; CDR3: CASSLWGRAGDTQYF
V: TRBV5-5; D: -; J: TRBJ1-5; size: -; CDR3: CASSLEGQGLDPQHF
V: TRBV7-2; D: TRBD2; J: TRBJ2-1; size: -; CDR3: CASSVTSGGGNEQFF
V: TRBV24-1; D: -; J: TRBJ1-1; size: -; CDR3: CATRQGWYTEAFF
V: TRBV28; D: -; J: TRBJ1-1; size: -; CDR3: CASRLRGVPEAFF
V: TRBV5-1; D: TRBD2; J: TRBJ2-1; size: -; CDR3: CASSLAGSGGNNEQFF
V: TRBV27; D: TRBD2; J: TRBJ2-1; size: -; CDR3: CASGPRTSNNEQFF
V: TRBV28; D: -; J: TRBJ1-1; size: once; CDR3: CASRINRDWEAFF
V: TRBV9; D: TRBD1; J: TRBJ1-1; size: -; CDR3: CASRPNQRGPNTEAFF
V: TRBV9; D: -; J: TRBJ1-5; size: -; CDR3: CASSVDSHSNQPQHF
V: TRBV6-5; D: TRBD2; J: TRBJ2-7; size: -; CDR3: CASTPREGGYEQYF
V: TRBV19; D: TRBD1; J: TRBJ1-4; size: few; CDR3: CASSIKPEGAPIF
V: TRBV4-1; D: -; J: TRBJ1-6; size: once; CDR3: CASSQGAVVSPLHF
V: TRBV6-2/TRBV6-3; D: TRBD2; J: TRBJ2-2; size: -; CDR3: CASSYGAGGATGELFF
V: TRBV29-1; D: TRBD1; J: TRBJ2-7; size: -; CDR3: CSVVHRGLSYEQYF
V: TRBV7-9; D: TRBD1; J: TRBJ1-2; size: once; CDR3: CASSFGQGRHYGYTF